Given below is one T cell receptor beta chain in context. The target antigen is unknown. The source of the sample is a study of T cell clones after liver transplantation. Background on the study: In this trial, immunosuppression withdrawal was attempted within 2 years of liver transplant. Post-transplant blood was tracked for graft-donor-reactive T cell clones identified in a pre-transplant mixed lymphocyte reaction.

The table came from immunoSEQ multiplex PCR; TCRdb's copy has only in-frame clones and leaves some out. The table has roughly 19,000 clones, about four fifths seen once. Study outcomes and limitations: The donor-reactive repertoire was only partly measurable in two subjects, lacking donor cells. Migration into the graft, not deletion, may explain lost graft donor-reactive T cells.

The CDR3 runs 13 residues. Per germline, CDR1 MGHRA and CDR2 YSYEKL. V lost 6 bases and J lost 0, with 5 bases in between. The sequencing used CD8+ T cells from blood, collected around 52 months after liver transplant. The rearrangement links TRBV4-1 to TRBJ1-4; D is ambiguous. This sequence was found in a human patient who received a liver transplant. Some of these T cells may belong to the graft donor. CDR3 sequence (DNA): TGCGCCAGCAGAGTTGCAACTAATGAAAAACTGTTTTTT. Translated, it gives CASRVATNEKLFF.